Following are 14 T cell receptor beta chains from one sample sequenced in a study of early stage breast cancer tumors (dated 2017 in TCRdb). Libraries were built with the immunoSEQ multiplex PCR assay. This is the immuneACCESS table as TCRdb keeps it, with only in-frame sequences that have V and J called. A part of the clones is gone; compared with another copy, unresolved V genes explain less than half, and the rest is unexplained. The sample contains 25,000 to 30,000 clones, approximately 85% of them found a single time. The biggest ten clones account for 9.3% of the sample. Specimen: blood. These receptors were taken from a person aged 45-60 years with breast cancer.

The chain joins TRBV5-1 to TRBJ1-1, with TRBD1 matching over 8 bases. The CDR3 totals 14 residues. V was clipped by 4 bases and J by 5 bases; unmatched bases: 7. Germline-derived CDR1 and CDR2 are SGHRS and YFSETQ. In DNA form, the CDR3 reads TGCGCCAGCAGCGACCAGGGGGCGCTTACTGAAGCTTTCTTT. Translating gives CASSDQGALTEAFF.

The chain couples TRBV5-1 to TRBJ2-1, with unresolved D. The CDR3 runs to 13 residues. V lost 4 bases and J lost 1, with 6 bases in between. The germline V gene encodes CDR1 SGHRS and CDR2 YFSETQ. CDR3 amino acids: CASSPLSYNEQFF. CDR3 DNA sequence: TGCGCCAGCAGCCCCCTATCCTACAATGAGCAGTTCTTC.

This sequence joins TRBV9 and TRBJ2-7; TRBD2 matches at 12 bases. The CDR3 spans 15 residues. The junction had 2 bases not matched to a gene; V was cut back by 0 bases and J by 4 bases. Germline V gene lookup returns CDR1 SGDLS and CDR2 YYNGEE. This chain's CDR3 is CASSVGTSGTYEQYF. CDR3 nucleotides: TGTGCCAGCAGCGTAGGGACTAGCGGGACTTACGAGCAGTACTTC.

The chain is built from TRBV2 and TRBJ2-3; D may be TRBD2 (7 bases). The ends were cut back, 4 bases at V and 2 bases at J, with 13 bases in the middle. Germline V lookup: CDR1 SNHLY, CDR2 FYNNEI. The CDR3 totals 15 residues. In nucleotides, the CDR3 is TGTGCCAGCAGTGCCCCGCGGGGGCCCACAGATACGCAGTATTTT. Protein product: CASSAPRGPTDTQYF.

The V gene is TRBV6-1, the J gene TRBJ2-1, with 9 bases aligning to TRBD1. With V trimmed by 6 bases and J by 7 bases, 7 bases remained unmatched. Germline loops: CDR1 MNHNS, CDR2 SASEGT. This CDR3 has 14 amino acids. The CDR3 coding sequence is TGTGCCAGCAGGAACAGGGGGCTAAGGAATGAGCAGTTCTTC. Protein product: CASRNRGLRNEQFF.

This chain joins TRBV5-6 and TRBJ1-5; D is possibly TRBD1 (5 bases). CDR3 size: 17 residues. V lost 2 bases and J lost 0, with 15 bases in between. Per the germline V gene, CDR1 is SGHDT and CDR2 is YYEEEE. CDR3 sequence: CASSFRRAGYSNQPQHF. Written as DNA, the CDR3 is TGTGCCAGCAGCTTCCGCCGGGCAGGGTATAGCAATCAGCCCCAGCATTTT.

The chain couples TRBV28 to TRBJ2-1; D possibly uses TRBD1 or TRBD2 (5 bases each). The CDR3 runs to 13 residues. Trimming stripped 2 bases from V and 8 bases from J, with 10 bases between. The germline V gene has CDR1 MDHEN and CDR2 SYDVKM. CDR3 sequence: CASSLLRGDEQFF. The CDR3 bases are TGTGCCAGCAGTTTACTCCGGGGCGATGAGCAGTTCTTC.

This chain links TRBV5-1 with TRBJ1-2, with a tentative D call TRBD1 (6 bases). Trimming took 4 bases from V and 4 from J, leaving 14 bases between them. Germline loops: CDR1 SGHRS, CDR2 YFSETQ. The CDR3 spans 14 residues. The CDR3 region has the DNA TGCGCCAGCAGCCCGGACGGGGGGGCCTATGGCTACACCTTC. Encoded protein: CASSPDGGAYGYTF. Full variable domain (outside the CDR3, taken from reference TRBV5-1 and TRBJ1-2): KAGVTQTPRYLIKTRGQQVTLSCSPISGHRSVSWYQQTPGQGLQFLFEYFSETQRNKGNFPGRFSGRQFSNSRSEMNVSTLELGDSALYLCASSPDGGAYGYTFGSGTRLTVV.

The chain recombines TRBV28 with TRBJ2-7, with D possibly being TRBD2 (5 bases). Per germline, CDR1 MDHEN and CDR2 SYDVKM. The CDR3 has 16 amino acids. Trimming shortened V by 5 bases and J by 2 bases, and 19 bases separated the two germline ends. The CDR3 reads CASSATVEGFPYEQYF. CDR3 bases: TGTGCCAGCAGTGCTACGGTCGAGGGTTTTCCCTACGAGCAGTACTTC. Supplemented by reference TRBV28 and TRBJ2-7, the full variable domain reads DVKVTQSSRYLVKRTGEKVFLECVQDMDHENMFWYRQDPGLGLRLIYFSYDVKMKEKGDIPEGYSVSREKKERFSLILESASTNQTSMYLCASSATVEGFPYEQYFGPGTRLTVT.

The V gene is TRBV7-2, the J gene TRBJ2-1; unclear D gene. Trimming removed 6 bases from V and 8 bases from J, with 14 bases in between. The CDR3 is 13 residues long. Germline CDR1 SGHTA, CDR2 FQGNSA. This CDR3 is CASRRSLLDEQFF. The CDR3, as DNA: TGTGCCAGCAGACGTAGCTTGTTGGATGAGCAGTTCTTC.

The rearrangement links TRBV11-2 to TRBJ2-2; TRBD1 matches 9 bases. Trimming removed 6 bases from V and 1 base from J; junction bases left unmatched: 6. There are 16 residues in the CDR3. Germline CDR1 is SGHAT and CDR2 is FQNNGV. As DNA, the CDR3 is TGTGCCAGCAGACGTCCGGGACAGGGGAACACCGGGGAGCTGTTTTTT. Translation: CASRRPGQGNTGELFF.

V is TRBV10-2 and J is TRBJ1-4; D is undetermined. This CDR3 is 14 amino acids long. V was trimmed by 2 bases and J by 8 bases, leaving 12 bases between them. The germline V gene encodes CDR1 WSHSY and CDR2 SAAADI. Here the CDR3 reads CASSERVVKEKLFF. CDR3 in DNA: TGCGCCAGCAGTGAGAGGGTAGTAAAGGAAAAACTGTTTTTT.

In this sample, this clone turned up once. The CDR3, as DNA: TGTGCCAGCAGGCCAGCGGCAGGAGCCTACAATGAGCAGTTCTTC. This encodes CASRPAAGAYNEQFF. The chain carries TRBV28 and TRBJ2-1; TRBD2 might be the D (5 bases). There are 15 residues in the CDR3. The V and J ends lost 6 bases and 2 bases respectively, with 14 bases between them. Looked up from germline, CDR1 is MDHEN and CDR2 is SYDVKM.

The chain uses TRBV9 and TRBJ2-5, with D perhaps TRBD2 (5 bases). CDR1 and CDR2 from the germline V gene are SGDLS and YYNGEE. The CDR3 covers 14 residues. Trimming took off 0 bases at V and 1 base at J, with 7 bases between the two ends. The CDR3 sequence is CASSVGGPQETQYF. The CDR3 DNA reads TGTGCCAGCAGCGTAGGCGGGCCCCAAGAGACCCAGTACTTC. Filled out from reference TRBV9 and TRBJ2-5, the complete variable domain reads DSGVTQTPKHLITATGQRVTLRCSPRSGDLSVYWYQQSLDQGLQFLIQYYNGEERAKGNILERFSAQQFPDLHSELNLSSLELGDSALYFCASSVGGPQETQYFGPGTRLLVL.